Below, 5 T cell receptor beta chains from the same sample are listed, as sequenced in a study of vaccination and CD4 T cells after COVID-19. These receptors' targets are unknown. Cultured CD4+ T-cell DNA underwent Oncomine TCR Beta short-read sequencing. TCRdb re-called the PCR reads through MiXCR, storing one row per CDR3 protein. The sample lists just over 20,000 distinct CDR3 sequences; roughly 74% were seen once. Treatment of the sample: roughly 11-day PBMC culture with coronavirus spike peptide pools or control peptides (ViraFEST assay). Sequences were obtained from CD4+ T cells from blood, cultured in vitro. All receptors come from a human donor who had recovered from COVID-19.

The V and J genes are TRBV2 and TRBJ1-6; D is unclear. The germline V and J ends were trimmed by 8 bases and 9 bases, with 17 bases remaining between them. Germline CDR1 and CDR2: SNHLY and FYNNEI. The CDR3 length is 14 residues. The CDR3 nucleotides read TGTGCCAGCCTCCCGGACTTGTTGAGTTCACCCCTCCACTTT. Translated, it gives CASLPDLLSSPLHF.

This clonotype was observed a handful of times. Germline is not matched at one junction end, which may reflect a read error. This chain joins TRBV5-3 and TRBJ2-3; D possibly uses TRBD1 or TRBD2 (5 bases each). TRBV5-3 is filed as an ORF, its function uncertain. This CDR3 is 15 amino acids long. CDR3 DNA sequence: TGTGCCAGCAGCTTGGGACGTCGACCCACAGATACGCAGTATTTT. It encodes CASSLGRRPTDTQYF.

The CDR3 loop reads CASSFQPMNTEAFF. The CDR3 DNA is TGTGCCAGCAGCTTCCAGCCCATGAACACTGAAGCTTTCTTT. The chain carries TRBV7-2 and TRBJ1-1; D remains ambiguous. The CDR3 covers 14 residues. Deletions cut 3 bases from V and 0 bases from J, with 8 bases between. Germline loops: CDR1 SGHTA, CDR2 FQGNSA.

The V and J genes are TRBV5-1 and TRBJ1-3, with TRBD1 matching 7 bases. The CDR3 sequence is 15 residues long. CDR1 is SGHRS and CDR2 is YFSETQ in the germline V gene. The J segment lost 4 bases and the V segment lost 4 bases, leaving 8 bases of the junction unmatched. Here the CDR3 reads CASSLTGPPGNTIYF. The CDR3 DNA sequence: TGCGCCAGCAGCCTGACAGGGCCGCCCGGAAACACCATATATTTT.

This chain connects TRBV7-2 to TRBJ1-2; TRBD1 might be the D (6 bases). Trimming stripped 1 base from V and 4 bases from J, with 13 bases between. The CDR3 is 15 residues long. CDR1 is SGHTA and CDR2 is FQGNSA in the germline V gene. CDR3 amino acids: CASSLGATGFYGYTF. In nucleotides, the CDR3 is TGTGCCAGCAGCTTAGGGGCGACAGGATTCTATGGCTACACCTTC.